The sequence of this TCR beta chain was determined in a study of Graves' ophthalmopathy and Graves' hyperthyroidism. Study background: Peripheral blood (taken before any treatment) was collected at initial diagnosis.

Concerning this clonotype itself: Its specificity is unknown.

Trimming left V 0 bases short and J 5 bases short, with 13 bases between. Germline lookup yields CDR1 MNHEY and CDR2 SVGAGI. The CDR3 is 16 amino acids. A roughly 9.3 ml volume of fresh peripheral blood provided the PBMCs. Study findings and constraints: Appearing in blood as well were most expanded thyroid clonotypes above 0.001 frequency.

Amplifying from RNA transcripts, the study obtained TCR beta CDR3 regions. HTBI primers served in a first-round RT-PCR, which a second-round multiplex PCR followed. Each CDR3 protein gets one entry after TCRdb re-called the multiplex PCR reads with MiXCR. In the table there are roughly 400,000 distinct CDR3 sequences, just over 15% of which are singletons. The rearrangement joins TRBV6-5 to TRBJ2-2, with D maybe TRBD1 (7 bases). The receptor's source is a woman younger than 35 with stable Graves' hyperthyroidism. The sample taken for sequencing was peripheral blood. The CDR3 region has the DNA TGTGCCAGCAGTTACTCCCAGGGGGGTTGGACCGGGGAGCTGTTTTTT. Residues: CASSYSQGGWTGELFF.